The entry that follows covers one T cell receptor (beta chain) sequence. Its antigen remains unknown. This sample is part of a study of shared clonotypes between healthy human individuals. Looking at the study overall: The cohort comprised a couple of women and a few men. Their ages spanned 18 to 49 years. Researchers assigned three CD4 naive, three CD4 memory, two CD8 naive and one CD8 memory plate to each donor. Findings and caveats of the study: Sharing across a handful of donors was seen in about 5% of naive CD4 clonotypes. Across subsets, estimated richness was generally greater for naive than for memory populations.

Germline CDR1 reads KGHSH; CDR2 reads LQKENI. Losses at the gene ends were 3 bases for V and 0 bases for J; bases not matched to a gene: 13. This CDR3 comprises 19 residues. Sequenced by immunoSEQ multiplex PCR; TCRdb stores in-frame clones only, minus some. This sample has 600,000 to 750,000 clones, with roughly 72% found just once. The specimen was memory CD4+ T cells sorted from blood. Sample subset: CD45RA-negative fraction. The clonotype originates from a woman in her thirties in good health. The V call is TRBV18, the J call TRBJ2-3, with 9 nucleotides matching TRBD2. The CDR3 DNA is TGTGCCAGCTCACCGAGGCGATCAGCGGGAGGAACTAGCACAGATACGCAGTATTTT. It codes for CASSPRRSAGGTSTDTQYF.